Listed below are T cell receptor beta chains from one sample, sequenced in a study of T cell responses to AZD1222 COVID-19 vaccine. Using immunoSEQ multiplex PCR, the repertoire was profiled, and TCRdb retains in-frame clones only, with some absent. Here the sample spans 150,000 to 190,000 clones, 90% being singletons. The sequencing here drew on peripheral blood, taken on day 0 of AZD1222 vaccination. These receptors were obtained from an adult in good health. CDR3s include the opening cysteine and the closing phenylalanine or tryptophan. The D gene is left open where the match is weak. A clone size is listed for some rows: how often the clone was seen (once, few, many), or a class if it is expanded.

J,D,V,size,DNA,CDR3
TRBJ2-1,TRBD2,TRBV15,NA,TGTGCCACCAGCAGAGGACCAACTAGCGGGGCGAATAACAATGAGCAGTTCTTC,CATSRGPTSGANNNEQFF
TRBJ2-1,NA,TRBV20-1,NA,TGCAGTGCTAAGTACAGGAATGAGCAGTTCTTC,CSAKYRNEQFF
TRBJ2-3,NA,TRBV19,NA,TGTGCCAGTACCAGATGGGGCGTTGGGGATACGCAGTATTTT,CASTRWGVGDTQYF
TRBJ2-7,NA,TRBV19,NA,TGTGCCAGTAGATACCGGGACTTCAGCTCCTACGAGCAGTACTTC,CASRYRDFSSYEQYF
TRBJ1-3,NA,TRBV5-1,NA,TGCGCCAGCAGCTTGGTTCTCCCGGGGGCATCGGGAAACACCATATATTTT,CASSLVLPGASGNTIYF
TRBJ1-5,NA,TRBV9,NA,TGTGCCAGCAGCGCTGACCCAGGGGATCAGCCCCAGCATTTT,CASSADPGDQPQHF
TRBJ1-6,NA,TRBV7-2,NA,TGTGCCAGCAGCTTGAGTTTTCCCACTAATTCACCCCTCCACTTT,CASSLSFPTNSPLHF
TRBJ2-7,TRBD2,TRBV5-6,NA,TGTGCCAGCAGCGAGATTCCATTGAAGAGCGGGAGGAGTTCCTACGAGCAGTACTTC,CASSEIPLKSGRSSYEQYF
TRBJ2-1,TRBD2,TRBV28,NA,TGTGCCAGCAGTTCAGGGCTAGCGGCCTACAATGAGCAGTTCTTC,CASSSGLAAYNEQFF
TRBJ1-1,NA,TRBV6-5,NA,TGTGCCAGCAGTTACCTCGACGGAGATGAAGCTTTCTTT,CASSYLDGDEAFF
TRBJ1-1,NA,TRBV19,once,TGTGCCAGTAGTTTCCAGCGGCTGGGGGACACTGAAGCTTTCTTT,CASSFQRLGDTEAFF
TRBJ1-5,NA,TRBV2,NA,TGTGCCAGCAGTGAAGAGGGGCGAGGCTATAGCAATCAGCCCCAGCATTTT,CASSEEGRGYSNQPQHF
TRBJ1-5,NA,TRBV3-1/TRBV3-2,NA,TGTGCCAGCAGCCCACGGGGGAGCAATCAGCCCCAGCATTTT,CASSPRGSNQPQHF
TRBJ1-5,NA,TRBV20-1,NA,TGCAGTGCTACATTGGAGCCCCAGCATTTT,CSATLEPQHF
TRBJ2-1,TRBD2,TRBV11-2,NA,TGTGCCAGCAGCTCCTCCACCCGACTAGCCCGGTCGGACAATGAGCAGTTCTTC,CASSSSTRLARSDNEQFF
TRBJ2-7,TRBD2,TRBV7-2,few,TGTGCCAGCAGCTTACCTAGCGGGAGCTACGAGCAGTACTTC,CASSLPSGSYEQYF
TRBJ1-6,TRBD1,TRBV2,NA,TGTGCCAGCAGTGAACCGCTCAGGGGGAATTCACCCCTCCACTTT,CASSEPLRGNSPLHF
TRBJ1-5,NA,TRBV3-1/TRBV3-2,NA,TGTGCCAGCAGCCATCAAATAGGTCCCCAGCATTTT,CASSHQIGPQHF
TRBJ2-1,NA,TRBV7-8,NA,TGTGCCAGCCTCTCGTGGGCGAAGGGCCGGAATGAGCAGTTCTTC,CASLSWAKGRNEQFF
TRBJ1-5,NA,TRBV27,once,TGTGCCAGCAGCCCCAAACAGGTTAACAATCAGCCCCAGCATTTT,CASSPKQVNNQPQHF
TRBJ2-7,NA,TRBV9,NA,TGTGCCAGCAGCGTAAGGGCAGGGGCCTACGAGCAGTACTTC,CASSVRAGAYEQYF
TRBJ2-2,NA,TRBV6-2/TRBV6-3,NA,TGTGCCAGCAGTTACTCCCTTGCAGGGTACACCGGGGAGCTGTTTTTT,CASSYSLAGYTGELFF
TRBJ2-1,TRBD2,TRBV28,NA,TGTGCCACCGGACTAGCGCAATTCAATGAGCAGTTCTTC,CATGLAQFNEQFF
TRBJ1-1,NA,TRBV6-5,NA,TGTGCCAGCAGTTCGACAGCGAACACTGAAGCTTTCTTT,CASSSTANTEAFF
TRBJ1-2,NA,TRBV11-3,NA,TGTGCCAGCAGCTTAGAACAGGGCCATGGCTACACCTTC,CASSLEQGHGYTF
TRBJ2-3,NA,TRBV19,NA,TGTGCCAGTAGTATAAATCCAGGGAGAAACACAGATACGCAGTATTTT,CASSINPGRNTDTQYF
TRBJ1-6,NA,TRBV6-2/TRBV6-3,NA,TGTGCCAGCAGTCCCCCATGGGGGGTGTTTTGGTCGTCACCCCTCCACTTT,CASSPPWGVFWSSPLHF
TRBJ1-4,NA,TRBV18,NA,TGTGCCAGCTCACCCCAGGGGCCTCCCGCAACTAATGAAAAACTGTTTTTT,CASSPQGPPATNEKLFF
TRBJ2-7,TRBD1,TRBV3-1/TRBV3-2,NA,TGTGCCAGCAGCCATCCACGGACAGGGAGGAGCTCCTACGAGCAGTACTTC,CASSHPRTGRSSYEQYF
TRBJ1-2,TRBD1,TRBV28,NA,TGTGCCAGCAGAGCACTGGGACAGGGAGCTAACTATGGCTACACCTTC,CASRALGQGANYGYTF